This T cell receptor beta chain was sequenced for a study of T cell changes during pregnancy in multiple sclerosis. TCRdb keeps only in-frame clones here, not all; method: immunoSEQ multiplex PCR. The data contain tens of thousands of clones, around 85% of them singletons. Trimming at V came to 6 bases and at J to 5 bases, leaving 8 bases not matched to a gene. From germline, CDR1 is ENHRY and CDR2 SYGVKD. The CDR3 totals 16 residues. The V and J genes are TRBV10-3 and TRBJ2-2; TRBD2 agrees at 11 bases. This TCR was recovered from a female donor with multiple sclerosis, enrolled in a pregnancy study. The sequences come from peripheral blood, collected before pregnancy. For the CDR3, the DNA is TGTGCCATCAGGGCCGGGACTAGCGGTCGAACCGGGGAGCTGTTTTTT. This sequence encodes CAIRAGTSGRTGELFF.